This T cell receptor beta chain was obtained from a study of cytomegalovirus exposure and HLA in healthy donors. Study-level results: In a later analysis, at a false discovery rate of 0.05, 15,000 to 20,000 TCR beta sequences were associated with HLA alleles. What was likely a sequencing artifact was a cluster of highly shared sequence variants.

In the case of this clone: Its antigen is not known.

CDR1 LNHDA and CDR2 SQIVND come from the germline V gene (reference sequence). The CDR3 is 13 amino acids. Amplification used 60 Vbeta primers and 13 Jbeta primers. Repertoires were generated with immunoSEQ multiplex PCR, while TCRdb's copy carries only in-frame clones and drops some. The sample records about 85,000 clones, around four fifths being singletons. Sequenced material: PBMCs. The J gene is TRBJ1-1, the V gene TRBV19; 7 bases line up with TRBD1. This sequence was found in a boy aged 5-17 years in good health and CMV-seronegative. The CDR3 reads CAAGGLSNTEAFF. The CDR3 DNA reads as TGTGCTGCAGGGGGGTTGTCGAACACTGAAGCTTTCTTT. The variable domain in full, with the rest retrieved from reference TRBV19 and TRBJ1-1, is DGGITQSPKYLFRKEGQNVTLSCEQNLNHDAMYWYRQDPGQGLRLIYYSQIVNDFQKGDIAEGYSVSREKKESFPLTVTSAQKNPTAFYLCAAGGLSNTEAFFGQGTRLTVV.